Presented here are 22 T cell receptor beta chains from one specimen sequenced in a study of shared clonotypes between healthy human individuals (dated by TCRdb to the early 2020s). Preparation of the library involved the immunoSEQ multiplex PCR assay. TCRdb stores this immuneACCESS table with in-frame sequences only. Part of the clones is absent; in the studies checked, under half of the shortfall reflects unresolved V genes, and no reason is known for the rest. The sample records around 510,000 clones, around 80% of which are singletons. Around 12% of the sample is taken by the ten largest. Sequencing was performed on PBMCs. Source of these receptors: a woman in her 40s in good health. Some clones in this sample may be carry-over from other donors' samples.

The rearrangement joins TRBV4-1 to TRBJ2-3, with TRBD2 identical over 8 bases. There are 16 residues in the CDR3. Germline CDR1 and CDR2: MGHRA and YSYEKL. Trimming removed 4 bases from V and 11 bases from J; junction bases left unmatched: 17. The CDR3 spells CASSPVWGLDPYVQYF. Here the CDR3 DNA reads TGCGCCAGCAGCCCTGTGTGGGGACTAGACCCGTATGTGCAGTATTTT.

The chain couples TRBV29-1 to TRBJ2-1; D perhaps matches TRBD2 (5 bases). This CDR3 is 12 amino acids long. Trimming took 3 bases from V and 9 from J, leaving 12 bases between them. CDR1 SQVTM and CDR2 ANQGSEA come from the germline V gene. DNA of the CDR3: TGCAGCGTTGATTTACTAGATGGTGAGCAGTTCTTC. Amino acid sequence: CSVDLLDGEQFF.

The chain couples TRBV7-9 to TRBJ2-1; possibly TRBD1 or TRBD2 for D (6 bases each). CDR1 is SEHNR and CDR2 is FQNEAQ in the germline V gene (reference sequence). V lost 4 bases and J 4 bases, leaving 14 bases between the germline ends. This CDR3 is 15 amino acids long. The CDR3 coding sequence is TGTGCCAGCAGCTCGCAATGGGGGGCGTACAATGAGCAGTTCTTC. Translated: CASSSQWGAYNEQFF.

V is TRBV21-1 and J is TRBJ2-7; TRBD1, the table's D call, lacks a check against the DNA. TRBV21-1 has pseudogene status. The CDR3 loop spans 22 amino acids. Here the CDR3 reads CASTLKRTGVGQNNTSSYEQYF. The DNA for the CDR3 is TGTGCCAGCACCCTAAAAAGGACAGGGGTTGGCCAGAATAACACCAGCTCCTACGAGCAGTACTTC.

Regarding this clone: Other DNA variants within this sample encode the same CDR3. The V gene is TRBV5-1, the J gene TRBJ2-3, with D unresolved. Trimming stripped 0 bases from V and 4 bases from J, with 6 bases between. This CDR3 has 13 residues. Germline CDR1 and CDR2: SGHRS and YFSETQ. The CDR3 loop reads CASSLGSPDTQYF. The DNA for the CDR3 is TGCGCCAGCAGCTTGGGCTCCCCAGATACGCAGTATTTT.

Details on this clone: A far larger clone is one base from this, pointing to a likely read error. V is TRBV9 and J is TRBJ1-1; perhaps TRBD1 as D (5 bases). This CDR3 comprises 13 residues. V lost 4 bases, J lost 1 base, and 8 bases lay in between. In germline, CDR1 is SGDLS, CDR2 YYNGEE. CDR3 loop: CASSLGQNTEAFF. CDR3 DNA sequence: TGTGCCAGCAGCCTAGGACAGAACACTGAAGCTTTCTTT.

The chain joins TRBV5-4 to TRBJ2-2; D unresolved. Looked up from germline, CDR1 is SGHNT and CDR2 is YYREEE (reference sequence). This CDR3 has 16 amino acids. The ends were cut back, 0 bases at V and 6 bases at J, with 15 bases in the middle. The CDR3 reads CASSLDVVVLAGELFF. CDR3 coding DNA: TGTGCCAGCAGCTTGGACGTCGTAGTTTTGGCCGGGGAGCTGTTTTTT.

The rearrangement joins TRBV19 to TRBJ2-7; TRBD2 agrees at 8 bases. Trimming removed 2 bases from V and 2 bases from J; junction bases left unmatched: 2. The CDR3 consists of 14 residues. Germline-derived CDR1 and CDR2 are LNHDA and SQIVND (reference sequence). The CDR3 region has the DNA TGTGCCAGTAGTATACTAGCGGGTCCCTACGAGCAGTACTTC. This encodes CASSILAGPYEQYF.

CDR3: CASSLTTYEQYF. CDR3 in DNA: TGTGCCAGCAGCCTGACTACCTACGAGCAGTACTTC. This chain links TRBV5-8 with TRBJ2-7; TRBD2 might be the D (5 bases). CDR1 is SGHTS, CDR2 YDEGEE, per germline. CDR3 length equals 12 residues. V was clipped by 4 bases and J by 2 bases, with 7 bases between them.

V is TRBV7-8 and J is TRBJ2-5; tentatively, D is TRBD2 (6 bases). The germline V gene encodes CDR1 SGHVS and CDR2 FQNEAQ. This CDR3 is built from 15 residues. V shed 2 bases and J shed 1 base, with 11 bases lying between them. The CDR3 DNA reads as TGTGCCAGCAGCTTATCCGCCGGGAGCCAAGAGACCCAGTACTTC. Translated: CASSLSAGSQETQYF.

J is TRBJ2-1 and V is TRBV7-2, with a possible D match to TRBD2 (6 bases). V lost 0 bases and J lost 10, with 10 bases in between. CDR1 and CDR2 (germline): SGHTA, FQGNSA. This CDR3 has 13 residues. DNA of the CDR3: TGTGCCAGCAGCTTAGCGAGCGCGGGGGAGCAGTTCTTC. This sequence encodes CASSLASAGEQFF.

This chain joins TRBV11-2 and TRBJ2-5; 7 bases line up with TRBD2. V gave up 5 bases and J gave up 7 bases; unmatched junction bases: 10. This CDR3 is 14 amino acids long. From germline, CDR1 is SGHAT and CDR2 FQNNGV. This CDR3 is CASSDLAGRGTQYF. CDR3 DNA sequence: TGTGCCAGCAGCGATTTAGCGGGCAGAGGGACCCAGTACTTC. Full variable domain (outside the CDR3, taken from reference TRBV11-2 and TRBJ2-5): EAGVAQSPRYKIIEKRQSVAFWCNPISGHATLYWYQQILGQGPKLLIQFQNNGVVDDSQLPKDRFSAERLKGVDSTLKIQPAKLEDSAVYLCASSDLAGRGTQYFGPGTRLLVL.

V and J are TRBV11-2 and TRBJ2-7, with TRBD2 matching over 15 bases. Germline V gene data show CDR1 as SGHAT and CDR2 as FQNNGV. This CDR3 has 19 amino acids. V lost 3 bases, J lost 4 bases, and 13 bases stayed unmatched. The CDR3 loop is CASSLRDRPGLAGGYEQYF. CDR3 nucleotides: TGTGCCAGCAGCTTGAGAGACCGCCCGGGACTAGCGGGAGGATACGAGCAGTACTTC.

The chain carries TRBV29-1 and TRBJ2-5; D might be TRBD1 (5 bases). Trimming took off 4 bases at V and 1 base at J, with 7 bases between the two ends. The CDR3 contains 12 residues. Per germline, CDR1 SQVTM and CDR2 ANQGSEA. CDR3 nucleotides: TGCAGCGTTGTGGGGCTCCAAGAGACCCAGTACTTC. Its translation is CSVVGLQETQYF.

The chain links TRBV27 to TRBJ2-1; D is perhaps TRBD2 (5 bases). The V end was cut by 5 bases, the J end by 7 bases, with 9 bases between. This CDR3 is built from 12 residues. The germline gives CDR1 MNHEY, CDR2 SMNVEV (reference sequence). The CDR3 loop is CASSLTGNEQFF. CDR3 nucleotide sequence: TGTGCCAGCAGTCTTACGGGGAATGAGCAGTTCTTC.

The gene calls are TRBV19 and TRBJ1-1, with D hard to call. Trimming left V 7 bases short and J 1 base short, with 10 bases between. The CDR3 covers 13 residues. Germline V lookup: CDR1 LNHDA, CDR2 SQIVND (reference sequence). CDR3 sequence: CASTLTENTEAFF. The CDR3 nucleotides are TGTGCCAGTACCCTCACAGAGAACACTGAAGCTTTCTTT.

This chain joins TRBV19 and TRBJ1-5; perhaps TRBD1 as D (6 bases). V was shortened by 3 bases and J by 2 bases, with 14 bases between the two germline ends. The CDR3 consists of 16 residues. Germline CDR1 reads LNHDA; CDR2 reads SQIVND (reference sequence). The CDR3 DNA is TGTGCCAGTAGTATGGCCCACAGGGAGGGCAATCAGCCCCAGCATTTT. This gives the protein CASSMAHREGNQPQHF.

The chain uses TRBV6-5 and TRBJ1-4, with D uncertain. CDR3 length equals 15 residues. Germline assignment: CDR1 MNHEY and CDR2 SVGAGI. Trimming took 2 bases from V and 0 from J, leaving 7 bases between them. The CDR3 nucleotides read TGTGCCAGCAGTTACGGAACCGCAACTAATGAAAAACTGTTTTTT. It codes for CASSYGTATNEKLFF.

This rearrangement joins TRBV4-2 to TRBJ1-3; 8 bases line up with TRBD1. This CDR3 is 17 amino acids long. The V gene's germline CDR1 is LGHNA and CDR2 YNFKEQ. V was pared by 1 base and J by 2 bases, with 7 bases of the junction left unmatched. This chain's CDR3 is CASSQVLGQAAGNTIYF. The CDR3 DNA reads TGTGCCAGCAGCCAAGTTTTGGGACAGGCAGCTGGAAACACCATATATTTT.

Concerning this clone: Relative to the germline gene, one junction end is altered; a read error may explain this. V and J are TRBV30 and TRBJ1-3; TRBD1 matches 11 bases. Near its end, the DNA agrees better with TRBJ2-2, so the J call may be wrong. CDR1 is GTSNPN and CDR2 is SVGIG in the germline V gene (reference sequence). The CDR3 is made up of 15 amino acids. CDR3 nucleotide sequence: TGTGCCTGGAGTAGGACAGGGGGCAAGGTCGGGAAGCTGTTTTTT. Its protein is CAWSRTGGKVGKLFF.

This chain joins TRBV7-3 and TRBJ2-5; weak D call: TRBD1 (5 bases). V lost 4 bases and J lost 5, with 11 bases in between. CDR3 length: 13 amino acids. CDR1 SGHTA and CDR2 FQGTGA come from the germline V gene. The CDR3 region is CASSYGSGETQYF. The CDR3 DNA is TGTGCCAGCAGCTACGGCTCAGGGGAGACCCAGTACTTC.

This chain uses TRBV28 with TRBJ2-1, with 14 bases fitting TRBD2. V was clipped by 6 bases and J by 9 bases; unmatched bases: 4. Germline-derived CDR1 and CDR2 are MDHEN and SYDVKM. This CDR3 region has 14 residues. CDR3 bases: TGTGCCAGCAGGACTAGCGGGAGGGTAGGTGAGCAGTTCTTC. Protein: CASRTSGRVGEQFF.